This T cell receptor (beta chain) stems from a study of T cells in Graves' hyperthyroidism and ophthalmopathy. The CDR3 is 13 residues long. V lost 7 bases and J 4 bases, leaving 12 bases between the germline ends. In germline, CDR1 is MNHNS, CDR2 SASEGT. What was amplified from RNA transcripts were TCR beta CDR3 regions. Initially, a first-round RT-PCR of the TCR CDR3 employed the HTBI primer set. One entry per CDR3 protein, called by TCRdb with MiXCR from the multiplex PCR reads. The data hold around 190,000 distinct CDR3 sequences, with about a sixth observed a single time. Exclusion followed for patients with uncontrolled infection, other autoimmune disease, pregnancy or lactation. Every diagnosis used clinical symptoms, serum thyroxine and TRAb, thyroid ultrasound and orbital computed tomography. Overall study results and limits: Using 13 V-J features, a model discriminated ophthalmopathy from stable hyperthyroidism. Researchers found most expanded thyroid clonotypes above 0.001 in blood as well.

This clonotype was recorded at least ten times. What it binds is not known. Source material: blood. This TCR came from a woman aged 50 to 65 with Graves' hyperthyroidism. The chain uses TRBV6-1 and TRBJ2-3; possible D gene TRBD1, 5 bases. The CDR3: CASILGVSDTQYF. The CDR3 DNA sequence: TGTGCCAGCATTCTAGGGGTTTCAGATACGCAGTATTTT.